This passage covers 30 T cell receptor beta chains from one sample sequenced in a study of read filtering for tumor transcriptome and immune sequencing. This library used about 400 ng RNA and molecular barcoded adaptors spanning alpha/delta and beta/gamma chains. TCRdb recomputed calls from the reads with MiXCR, one row per CDR3 protein. The sample has roughly 61,000 distinct CDR3 sequences; 10% to 15% are singletons. The specimen sequenced was a population of CD138-negative cells sorted from bone marrow. These receptors were obtained from a donor older than 35 with multiple myeloma.

This clonotype has more than one count but fewer than ten. The chain links TRBV9 to TRBJ2-1; D gene uncertain. V was clipped by 3 bases and J by 6 bases, with 19 bases between them. CDR3 length: 16 residues. The germline V gene has CDR1 SGDLS and CDR2 YYNGEE. The CDR3 DNA sequence: TGTGCCAGCAGCGGAGACGTTGGGATTCGAACCAATGAGCAGTTCTTC. Residues: CASSGDVGIRTNEQFF. The whole variable domain, filled in from reference TRBV9 and TRBJ2-1, reads DSGVTQTPKHLITATGQRVTLRCSPRSGDLSVYWYQQSLDQGLQFLIQYYNGEERAKGNILERFSAQQFPDLHSELNLSSLELGDSALYFCASSGDVGIRTNEQFFGPGTRLTVL.

At least ten counts were recorded for this clonotype. This rearrangement joins TRBV10-2 to TRBJ2-3; 8 nucleotides match TRBD2. V was pared by 5 bases and J by 6 bases, with 4 bases of the junction left unmatched. Germline assignment: CDR1 WSHSY and CDR2 SAAADI. This CDR3 spans 13 amino acids. The CDR3 DNA sequence: TGCGCCAGCAGTCTGACTAGCGCGGATACGCAGTATTTT. Protein product: CASSLTSADTQYF.

This clonotype was counted many times. The chain carries TRBV12-5 and TRBJ1-2; 7 bases agree with TRBD1. CDR3 length: 18 amino acids. From germline, CDR1 is LGHNT and CDR2 FRNRAP. V was pared by 1 base and J by 3 bases, with 14 bases of the junction left unmatched. The chain's CDR3 is CASGLGSGGRRSYYGYTF. The CDR3, as DNA: TGTGCTAGTGGTTTGGGTTCAGGGGGACGGAGAAGTTACTATGGCTACACCTTC.

In regard to this clonotype: Just one base apart from a much larger clone, this may be a read error. This likely comes from a read error, as the CDR3 has no conserved phenylalanine or tryptophan at its end. The DNA is left out, because the CDR3 cannot be placed on it with certainty; the CDR3 is given as TCRdb lists it. This sequence joins TRBV12-2 and TRBJ2-3. TRBV12-2 is a pseudogene. The CDR3 is 11 residues long, ends included. The CDR3 spells CARVAQDTQYS.

CDR3 protein: CASSAHSTVLAGGDNEQFF. The CDR3 DNA reads TGTGCCAGCAGCGCACATAGCACCGTTCTAGCGGGGGGGGACAATGAGCAGTTCTTC. The gene calls are TRBV7-2 and TRBJ2-1; 12 bases line up with TRBD2. CDR3 size: 19 residues. The V and J ends lost 5 bases and 5 bases, in that order; junction bases with no gene match: 16. Looked up from germline, CDR1 is SGHTA and CDR2 is FQGNSA.

As regards this clonotype: This may arise from a read error, as a much more abundant clone is one base away. The chain carries TRBV2 and TRBJ1-5; the D is unclear. Germline V lookup: CDR1 SNHLY, CDR2 FYNNEI. Trimming removed 1 base at V and 4 bases at J, with 5 bases between. The CDR3 runs to 13 residues. The DNA for the CDR3 is TGTGCCAGCAGTGAAGTAGGGAATCAGCCCCAGCATTTT. It yields the protein CASSEVGNQPQHF.

The chain combines TRBV10-1 with TRBJ2-3; 13 bases are shared with TRBD2. CDR3 size: 18 residues. Trimming at V came to 6 bases and at J to 1 base, leaving 10 bases not matched to a gene. Germline V gene sequence: CDR1 WNHNN, CDR2 SYGVQD (reference sequence). CDR3 sequence reads: CASSRLAGGNRRTDTQYF. The CDR3 DNA reads TGCGCCAGCAGCCGACTAGCGGGGGGCAATCGGCGCACAGATACGCAGTATTTT.

This clonotype appeared a few times. This may be a read error: a much more frequent sequence differs by one nucleotide. V and J are TRBV7-9 and TRBJ1-1; no clear D gene. From germline, CDR1 is SEHNR and CDR2 FQNEAQ (reference sequence). This CDR3 is 13 amino acids long. For the CDR3, the DNA is TGTCCCAGCAGCTTGTCAGATAACACTGAAGCTTTCTTT. The encoded protein is CPSSLSDNTEAFF.

As for this clonotype: One end of the junction varies from germline; a read error may be responsible. The chain joins TRBV20-1 to TRBJ2-3, with D unresolved. Per the germline V gene, CDR1 is DFQATT and CDR2 is SNEGSKA (reference sequence). This CDR3 is 17 amino acids long. CDR3 DNA: TGCAGTGCTAGACCCGTAATCCCCATCGGCGGCACAGATACGCGGTATTTT. Amino acid sequence: CSARPVIPIGGTDTRYF.

This clonotype appeared many times. This chain connects TRBV10-3 to TRBJ2-4; TRBD1 might be the D (8 bases). Trimming cost V 6 bases and J 0 bases, with 18 bases left between them. The CDR3 extends over 17 amino acids. CDR1 is ENHRY, CDR2 SYGVKD, per germline. CDR3 DNA: TGTGCCATCAGCCCGGGGGGACAGGCCCCAGCCAAAAACATTCAGTACTTC. Its protein product is CAISPGGQAPAKNIQYF.

This chain connects TRBV19 to TRBJ1-2; 8 bases map to TRBD1. The CDR3 totals 13 residues. Germline lookup yields CDR1 LNHDA and CDR2 SQIVND (reference sequence). V gave up 8 bases and J gave up 3 bases; unmatched junction bases: 5. CDR3 amino acids: CASSDRADYGYTF. The CDR3, as DNA: TGTGCCAGTTCGGACAGGGCTGACTATGGCTACACCTTC.

This clonotype was seen ten or more times. V gene TRBV2 combines with J gene TRBJ1-1, with D hard to call. V gave up 3 bases and J gave up 2 bases, with 10 bases separating them. The CDR3 totals 14 residues. The germline V gene has CDR1 SNHLY and CDR2 FYNNEI. The CDR3 is CASSDYSKNTEAFF. The CDR3 bases are TGTGCCAGCAGTGACTACAGCAAAAACACTGAAGCTTTCTTT.

With regard to this clonotype: One end of the junction is discordant with germline, which a read error may explain. This chain uses TRBV6-5 with TRBJ2-7; 9 nucleotides match TRBD1. Per the germline V gene, CDR1 is MNHEY and CDR2 is SVGAGI. The CDR3 length is 16 residues. For the CDR3, the DNA is TGTGCCAGCGGTTACTTCACCGGGACAGGGTCTCACGGGCAGTACTTC. Amino acids: CASGYFTGTGSHGQYF.

Ten or more counts support this clonotype. The rearrangement uses TRBV10-3 and TRBJ2-1; no definite D call. The germline V gene encodes CDR1 ENHRY and CDR2 SYGVKD. This CDR3 has 16 amino acids. Trimming took off 4 bases at V and 0 bases at J, with 13 bases between the two ends. The CDR3 DNA is TGTGCCATCAGTGGGACGAGGTCTAGCTCCTACAATGAGCAGTTCTTC. It codes for CAISGTRSSSYNEQFF.

This clonotype has more than one count but fewer than ten. The chain employs TRBV6-5 and TRBJ2-7; a possible D gene is TRBD2 (6 bases). Trimming stripped 7 bases from V and 1 base from J, with 8 bases between. Germline CDR1 is MNHEY and CDR2 is SVGAGI. The CDR3 runs 12 residues. This CDR3 reads CASTRGSYEQYF. CDR3 coding DNA: TGTGCCAGCACCCGGGGGTCCTACGAGCAGTACTTC.

About this clonotype: The germline gene is not matched at one end of the junction; a read error may be the cause. CDR3 DNA: TGCGCCAGCAGCTTCAATGGACAGGGTAACACTAAAGCTTTCTTT. Amino acid sequence: CASSFNGQGNTKAFF. This chain uses TRBV5-1 with TRBJ1-1, with 8 bases identical to TRBD1. The germline V gene encodes CDR1 SGHRS and CDR2 YFSETQ. The length of the CDR3 is 15 residues. The full variable domain, its missing parts supplied by reference TRBV5-1 and TRBJ1-1, is KAGVTQTPRYLIKTRGQQVTLSCSPISGHRSVSWYQQTPGQGLQFLFEYFSETQRNKGNFPGRFSGRQFSNSRSEMNVSTLELGDSALYLCASSFNGQGNTKAFFGQGTRLTVV.

This chain connects TRBV15 to TRBJ1-2; D remains ambiguous. Trimming took 0 bases from V and 5 from J, leaving 16 bases between them. This CDR3 is 16 amino acids long. Germline V CDR1 and CDR2: LNHNV, YYDKDF (reference sequence). The DNA for the CDR3 is TGTGCCACCAGCAGAGATCTGGTAGCAGATCATTATGGCTACACCTTC. As protein: CATSRDLVADHYGYTF.

This clonotype has a count of ten or more. V and J are TRBV20-1 and TRBJ2-3, with 8 bases fitting TRBD2. Germline assignment: CDR1 DFQATT and CDR2 SNEGSKA (reference sequence). There are 14 residues in the CDR3. V trimming: 6 bases; J trimming: 2 bases; junction bases outside the gene matches: 7. The CDR3 DNA follows: TGCAGTGCCTTTGGCGGGGGGATCACAGATACGCAGTATTTT. Amino acid sequence: CSAFGGGITDTQYF.

This clonotype appeared many times. This sequence joins TRBV4-2 and TRBJ2-1; 8 positions match TRBD2. V trimming: 4 bases; J trimming: 1 base; junction bases outside the gene matches: 6. CDR1 and CDR2 from the germline V gene are LGHNA and YNFKEQ. This CDR3 region has 16 residues. CDR3 loop: CASSPREGHSYNEQFF. In nucleotides, the CDR3 is TGTGCCAGCAGCCCCCGGGAGGGCCATTCCTACAATGAGCAGTTCTTC.

This clonotype was seen ten or more times. V usage is TRBV7-9 and J usage is TRBJ2-7; weak D call: TRBD1 (6 bases). CDR1 is SEHNR and CDR2 is FQNEAQ in the germline V gene (reference sequence). The CDR3 covers 12 residues. V lost 5 bases to trimming and J lost 4 bases, with 9 bases between them. CDR3 sequence: CASSRTAYEQYF. CDR3 nucleotides: TGTGCCAGCAGCCGGACAGCTTACGAGCAGTACTTC.

This clonotype was observed many times. This sequence joins TRBV7-8 and TRBJ1-1, with TRBD1 matching 7 bases. V lost 5 bases and J lost 0; bases outside the gene matches: 6. This CDR3 is built from 15 residues. The germline V gene encodes CDR1 SGHVS and CDR2 FQNEAQ. The CDR3 spells CASSPWDRMNTEAFF. As DNA, the CDR3 is TGTGCCAGCAGCCCCTGGGACAGAATGAACACTGAAGCTTTCTTT.

This clonotype was seen ten or more times. The J gene is TRBJ2-1, the V gene TRBV11-3; weak D call: TRBD1 (5 bases). The V and J ends lost 3 bases and 0 bases respectively, with 9 bases between them. Germline V gene sequence: CDR1 SGHNT, CDR2 YENEEA. This CDR3 is 15 amino acids long. The CDR3 sequence: CASSFAGNSYNEQFF. In DNA, the CDR3 is TGTGCCAGCAGCTTTGCAGGGAACTCCTACAATGAGCAGTTCTTC.

This clonotype was picked up many times. The rearrangement uses TRBV29-1 and TRBJ2-7; 11 positions match TRBD1. Germline V gene sequence: CDR1 SQVTM, CDR2 ANQGSEA. Losses at the gene ends were 6 bases for V and 2 bases for J; bases not matched to a gene: 3. The CDR3 totals 13 residues. The CDR3 loop reads CSVPGQGAYEQYF. CDR3 nucleotides: TGCAGCGTGCCGGGACAGGGGGCCTACGAGCAGTACTTC.

This clonotype came up a few times. A much larger clone differs from this one at a single base, so this may be a read error. The genes are TRBV6-5 and TRBJ1-1, with 7 bases that match TRBD1. The germline gives CDR1 MNHEY, CDR2 SVGAGI. The CDR3 is 14 residues long. With 5 bases clipped from V and 6 bases from J, the junction kept 9 bases outside the gene matches. The CDR3 reads CASSRTGARAEAFF. DNA for the CDR3: TGTGCCAGCAGTCGGACAGGCGCGAGGGCTGAAGCTTTCTTT.

This clonotype was seen repeatedly, ten times or more. This chain joins TRBV5-1 and TRBJ2-7; TRBD2 agrees at 7 bases. The germline V gene has CDR1 SGHRS and CDR2 YFSETQ. This CDR3 is 15 amino acids long. The V gene end was trimmed by 1 base and the J gene end by 2 bases; junction bases not matched to a gene: 6. In DNA form, the CDR3 reads TGCGCCAGCAGCTTGAATCAGGGAGGGGCCTACGAGCAGTACTTC. Encoded protein: CASSLNQGGAYEQYF. Complete variable domain (other parts from reference TRBV5-1 and TRBJ2-7): KAGVTQTPRYLIKTRGQQVTLSCSPISGHRSVSWYQQTPGQGLQFLFEYFSETQRNKGNFPGRFSGRQFSNSRSEMNVSTLELGDSALYLCASSLNQGGAYEQYFGPGTRLTVT.

This clonotype was counted ten times or more. The V call is TRBV20-1, the J call TRBJ1-2; no reliable D call. Germline CDR1 reads DFQATT; CDR2 reads SNEGSKA (reference sequence). CDR3 size: 15 residues. V shed 3 bases and J shed 4 bases, with 18 bases lying between them. The CDR3 coding sequence is TGCAGTGCTAGGATCGCGCCAGAATGGGGCTATGGCTACACCTTC. It yields the protein CSARIAPEWGYGYTF.

The chain combines TRBV5-6 with TRBJ2-3, with 9 bases lining up with TRBD2. The ends lost 7 bases at V and 2 bases at J; junction bases unmatched: 5. Germline V gene lookup returns CDR1 SGHDT and CDR2 YYEEEE. There are 14 residues in the CDR3. The CDR3 loop is CASRAGGATDTQYF. The CDR3 bases are TGTGCCAGCCGAGCGGGGGGTGCCACAGATACGCAGTATTTT.

Only a few counts were recorded for this clonotype. This sequence may be a read error, since a much larger clone differs from it by one base. This chain uses TRBV28 with TRBJ2-7; 7 bases are shared with TRBD2. The germline gives CDR1 MDHEN, CDR2 SYDVKM. The CDR3 is made up of 15 amino acids. The ends lost 7 bases at V and 0 bases at J; junction bases unmatched: 9. The CDR3 spells CASIGREPRSYEQYF. The CDR3 nucleotides are TGTGCCAGCATTGGGAGGGAACCCCGCTCCTACGAGCAGTACTTC.

Worth noting for this clonotype: A much larger clone lies one base from this, so it may be a read error. The chain couples TRBV6-1 to TRBJ2-5; TRBD1 matches at 9 bases. Per germline, CDR1 MNHNS and CDR2 SASEGT. The CDR3 consists of 15 residues. The CDR3 spells CVSSESQGAFETQYF. The CDR3 coding sequence is TGTGTCAGCAGTGAGTCACAGGGGGCTTTTGAGACCCAGTACTTC.

This clonotype occurred a few times. The conserved final phenylalanine or tryptophan is absent from the CDR3, which likely points to a read error. This chain links TRBV12-3 or TRBV12-4 with TRBJ1-5; D is perhaps TRBD1 (5 bases). The CDR3 consists of 15 residues. V lost 3 bases to trimming and J lost 0 bases, with 9 bases between them. CDR3 DNA: TGTGCCAGCAGTTTTAGGGACGGTAGCAATCAGCCCCAGCATTCT. As protein: CASSFRDGSNQPQHS.